One and the same sample provided the 24 T cell receptor beta chains below, sequenced in a study of T cell changes during pregnancy in multiple sclerosis. The table came from immunoSEQ multiplex PCR; TCRdb's copy has only in-frame clones and leaves some out. The sample holds 75,000 to 80,000 clones; 80% to 95% are singletons and the top ten take around 0.75%. Source: peripheral blood, taken in the second trimester of pregnancy. The receptors were sampled from a female donor in good health, enrolled as a control in a pregnancy study.

This clone was seen a single time. The chain joins TRBV30 to TRBJ2-7, with D unresolved. V dropped 4 bases and J dropped 0 bases, with 10 bases sitting between them. The CDR3 length is 13 residues. Germline V gives CDR1 GTSNPN, CDR2 SVGIG (reference sequence). CDR3 region: CAWIPTSSYEQYF. The CDR3 coding sequence is TGTGCCTGGATCCCCACTTCCTCCTACGAGCAGTACTTC.

The chain combines TRBV6-1 with TRBJ1-3; D remains ambiguous. V was pared by 0 bases and J by 0 bases, with 9 bases between. Germline V lookup: CDR1 MNHNS, CDR2 SASEGT. The CDR3 sequence is 16 residues long. The CDR3 coding sequence is TGTGCCAGCAGTGAAGCCCTCCAGTCCTCTGGAAACACCATATATTTT. This translates into CASSEALQSSGNTIYF.

The V and J genes are TRBV6-6 and TRBJ2-2; 7 nucleotides align to TRBD1. Germline V gene data show CDR1 as MNHNY and CDR2 as SVGAGI (reference sequence). V shed 2 bases and J 3 bases; nucleotides not matched to a gene: 3. This CDR3 spans 15 amino acids. The CDR3 region is CASSYGQGDTGELFF. The CDR3 bases are TGTGCCAGCAGTTACGGGCAGGGGGACACCGGGGAGCTGTTTTTT.

The chain joins TRBV5-1 to TRBJ2-1, with 9 bases that match TRBD1. Looked up from germline, CDR1 is SGHRS and CDR2 is YFSETQ. V lost 9 bases and J lost 8; bases outside the gene matches: 12. This CDR3 is 14 amino acids long. CDR3 nucleotide sequence: TGCGCCACCGGGACCGGGACAGGGCTCGATGAGCAGTTCTTC. Its protein product is CATGTGTGLDEQFF.

V usage is TRBV9 and J usage is TRBJ1-2, with 7 positions matching TRBD1. CDR1 SGDLS and CDR2 YYNGEE come from the germline V gene. With 3 bases clipped from V and 5 bases from J, the junction kept 13 bases outside the gene matches. This CDR3 region has 16 residues. For the CDR3, the DNA is TGTGCCAGCAGCGATCCCGGGACAGTTACGAATTATGGCTACACCTTC. It codes for CASSDPGTVTNYGYTF.

This clone was counted once. The chain combines TRBV14 with TRBJ2-7; TRBD1 agrees at 9 bases. The CDR3 contains 16 residues. The germline V gene has CDR1 SGHDN and CDR2 FVKESK. V trimming: 4 bases; J trimming: 2 bases; junction bases outside the gene matches: 9. The CDR3 DNA follows: TGTGCCAGCAGCCCACCCGCAAACAGGGGGCCCTACGAGCAGTACTTC. This sequence encodes CASSPPANRGPYEQYF.

V and J are TRBV7-9 and TRBJ1-1; D is undetermined. V was trimmed by 5 bases and J by 1 base, leaving 11 bases between them. This CDR3 region has 14 residues. CDR1 and CDR2 from the germline V gene are SEHNR and FQNEAQ (reference sequence). The CDR3 loop is CASSRGSGNTEAFF. As DNA, the CDR3 is TGTGCCAGCAGCCGGGGATCCGGGAACACTGAAGCTTTCTTT.

The chain combines TRBV5-6 with TRBJ2-7; TRBD2 matches 8 bases. Trimming cost V 0 bases and J 4 bases; bases outside gene matches: 3. The CDR3 covers 14 residues. Germline values: CDR1 SGHDT, CDR2 YYEEEE. CDR3 coding DNA: TGTGCCAGCAGCTTGGCGGGGGGGAATTACGAGCAGTACTTC. This gives the protein CASSLAGGNYEQYF. Full variable domain (missing parts from reference TRBV5-6 and TRBJ2-7): DAGVTQSPTHLIKTRGQQVTLRCSPKSGHDTVSWYQQALGQGPQFIFQYYEEEERQRGNFPDRFSGHQFPNYSSELNVNALLLGDSALYLCASSLAGGNYEQYFGPGTRLTVT.

V and J are TRBV7-2 and TRBJ2-5; 9 bases map to TRBD2. The CDR3 length is 16 residues. J lost 5 bases, V lost 5 bases, and 12 bases had no gene match. Germline V gene lookup returns CDR1 SGHTA and CDR2 FQGNSA. CDR3 DNA: TGTGCCAGCAGCCAGGGGTCAGCGGGGGGTAGGGAGACCCAGTACTTC. Its protein is CASSQGSAGGRETQYF.

The rearrangement joins TRBV7-2 to TRBJ2-7; D uncertain. The V and J ends lost 3 bases and 2 bases respectively, with 8 bases between them. Germline CDR1 reads SGHTA; CDR2 reads FQGNSA. The CDR3 totals 13 residues. CDR3 sequence reads: CASSLFNTYEQYF. In DNA form, the CDR3 reads TGTGCCAGCAGCTTGTTCAACACCTACGAGCAGTACTTC.

This chain connects TRBV6-1 to TRBJ2-3; D might be TRBD1 (6 bases). V dropped 7 bases and J dropped 0 bases, with 11 bases sitting between them. This CDR3 is 14 amino acids long. Germline V gene lookup returns CDR1 MNHNS and CDR2 SASEGT. CDR3 protein: CASTATGSTDTQYF. CDR3 DNA sequence: TGTGCCAGCACGGCCACAGGGAGCACAGATACGCAGTATTTT.

V gene TRBV4-3 combines with J gene TRBJ2-1, with D possibly TRBD2 on 5 matching bases. The CDR3 covers 16 residues. Germline V gene sequence: CDR1 LGHNA, CDR2 YSLEER. The V end lost 2 bases, the J end lost 0 bases, and 11 bases lay between the germline ends. CDR3 DNA sequence: TGCGCCAGCAGCCAATTCTCGGGGAGCTCCTACAATGAGCAGTTCTTC. Translation gives CASSQFSGSSYNEQFF.

The rearrangement uses TRBV2 and TRBJ1-1, with D possibly being TRBD1 (6 bases). Trimming shortened V by 8 bases and J by 3 bases, and 13 bases separated the two germline ends. This CDR3 spans 13 amino acids. CDR1 SNHLY and CDR2 FYNNEI come from the germline V gene. The CDR3 nucleotides are TGTGCCAGCCTTCGGACAGAAGACACTGAAGCTTTCTTT. It encodes CASLRTEDTEAFF.

This chain links TRBV27 with TRBJ2-2; 7 bases map to TRBD2. Losses at the gene ends were 6 bases for V and 5 bases for J; bases not matched to a gene: 9. The CDR3 has 15 amino acids. Germline-derived CDR1 and CDR2 are MNHEY and SMNVEV (reference sequence). CDR3 loop: CASSRAGRGTGELFF. The CDR3 DNA follows: TGTGCCAGCAGCCGCGCAGGGAGGGGAACCGGGGAGCTGTTTTTT.

This rearrangement joins TRBV5-4 to TRBJ2-7; the D gene is possibly TRBD2 (6 bases). The CDR3 contains 14 residues. Germline V lookup: CDR1 SGHNT, CDR2 YYREEE (reference sequence). V lost 0 bases and J lost 3, with 10 bases in between. The CDR3 sequence: CASSLDGSNYEQYF. CDR3 bases: TGTGCCAGCAGCTTGGACGGGAGCAACTACGAGCAGTACTTC. Filled out from reference TRBV5-4 and TRBJ2-7, the complete variable domain reads ETGVTQSPTHLIKTRGQQVTLRCSSQSGHNTVSWYQQALGQGPQFIFQYYREEENGRGNFPPRFSGLQFPNYSSELNVNALELDDSALYLCASSLDGSNYEQYFGPGTRLTVT.

This sequence joins TRBV30 and TRBJ2-7; 7 nucleotides align to TRBD1. The CDR3 totals 16 residues. Germline trimming cut 3 bases from V and 6 bases from J; bases unmatched to any gene: 17. The germline CDR1 and CDR2 sequences are GTSNPN and SVGIG (reference sequence). The CDR3 reads CAWSSPWGQPTLEQYF. The CDR3 bases are TGTGCCTGGAGCTCACCTTGGGGACAGCCTACCCTCGAGCAGTACTTC.

The chain has TRBV7-9 and TRBJ2-1, with unresolved D. The V gene's germline CDR1 is SEHNR and CDR2 FQNEAQ (reference sequence). V lost 2 bases and J lost 8, with 13 bases in between. The CDR3 sequence is 14 residues long. The CDR3, as DNA: TGTGCCAGCAGCTTACGATGGCAGTTGGATGAGCAGTTCTTC. Amino acid sequence: CASSLRWQLDEQFF.

The chain couples TRBV7-9 to TRBJ1-4; tentatively, D is TRBD1 (6 bases). V lost 5 bases and J lost 7, with 20 bases in between. Per germline, CDR1 SEHNR and CDR2 FQNEAQ (reference sequence). The CDR3 length is 16 residues. DNA of the CDR3: TGTGCCAGCAGCCTGGGCCGGGACACCGGAACTGAAAAACTGTTTTTT. This gives the protein CASSLGRDTGTEKLFF. The full variable domain, with the rest looked up from reference TRBV7-9 and TRBJ1-4, is DTGVSQNPRHKITKRGQNVTFRCDPISEHNRLYWYRQTLGQGPEFLTYFQNEAQLEKSRLLSDRFSAERPKGSFSTLEIQRTEQGDSAMYLCASSLGRDTGTEKLFFGSGTQLSVL.

The chain links TRBV9 to TRBJ1-1; D unresolved. V was shortened by 7 bases and J by 4 bases, with 11 bases between the two germline ends. Germline CDR1 and CDR2: SGDLS and YYNGEE. The length of the CDR3 is 12 residues. CDR3 region: CASSRRGTEAFF. The CDR3 DNA follows: TGTGCCAGCTCCCGGCGGGGCACTGAAGCTTTCTTT.

V and J are TRBV6-6 and TRBJ2-1, with 7 bases that match TRBD1. The junction had 8 bases not matched to a gene; V was cut back by 6 bases and J by 3 bases. Germline lookup yields CDR1 MNHNY and CDR2 SVGAGI (reference sequence). The CDR3 has 15 amino acids. CDR3 amino acids: CASRPGQRLYNEQFF. As DNA, the CDR3 is TGTGCCAGCAGGCCGGGACAGCGACTCTACAATGAGCAGTTCTTC.

This rearrangement joins TRBV29-1 to TRBJ1-2; D gene ambiguous. The CDR3 is made up of 11 amino acids. Germline CDR1 is SQVTM and CDR2 is ANQGSEA. V shed 8 bases and J shed 10 bases, with 17 bases lying between them. CDR3 bases: TGCAGCCCCGACTCGCTGATGACCTACACCTTC. Protein sequence: CSPDSLMTYTF.

V gene TRBV11-3 combines with J gene TRBJ1-6; D not certain. The germline gives CDR1 SGHNT, CDR2 YENEEA. V was shortened by 3 bases and J by 7 bases, with 19 bases between the two germline ends. This CDR3 has 17 amino acids. The DNA of the CDR3 is TGTGCCAGCAGCTTGAGTAAAGCAACAGCGGAGAATTCACCCCTCCACTTT. It is translated as CASSLSKATAENSPLHF.

The chain carries TRBV7-8 and TRBJ1-1; D is ambiguous. Germline V gene data show CDR1 as SGHVS and CDR2 as FQNEAQ. The V end lost 5 bases, the J end lost 3 bases, and 4 bases lay between the germline ends. The CDR3 has 11 amino acids. This CDR3 reads CASSPDTEAFF. The CDR3 coding sequence is TGTGCCAGCAGCCCGGACACTGAAGCTTTCTTT.

The V and J genes are TRBV5-1 and TRBJ2-6; D is uncertain. The CDR3 runs 15 residues. Germline lookup yields CDR1 SGHRS and CDR2 YFSETQ. V lost 0 bases to trimming and J lost 0 bases, with 4 bases between them. CDR3 nucleotides: TGCGCCAGCAGCTTGGACGGCTCTGGGGCCAACGTCCTGACTTTC. This gives the protein CASSLDGSGANVLTF.